What follows is one T cell receptor (beta chain) and its context. Its specificity is not known. Sequencing used immunoSEQ multiplex PCR; TCRdb keeps in-frame clones, though not all of them. The sample lists tens of thousands of clones; over 70% were seen once. CDR1 and CDR2 (germline): SQVTM, ANQGSEA. V lost 6 bases and J 1 base, leaving 12 bases between the germline ends. The CDR3 runs 13 residues. This entry is derived from a study of OX40 agonist ivuxolimab in advanced cancers. As for the study in general: Clinicians treated patients with ivuxolimab, an agonistic anti-OX40 (CD134) antibody. Patients received intravenous ivuxolimab every 2 weeks at 0.01 to 10 mg/kg.

Study-wide findings and caveats: Compared with CD4+, CD8+ T cells on average had more expanded clones.

Sequenced material: CD4+ or CD8+ T cells sorted from blood, taken in a trial of the OX40 agonist ivuxolimab. The rearrangement links TRBV29-1 to TRBJ1-1; tentatively, D is TRBD1 (5 bases). This TCR was sampled from an adult with an advanced solid tumor such as melanoma, head and neck, liver or kidney cancer. Here the CDR3 reads CSVQAQGNTEAFF. The CDR3 DNA is TGCAGCGTGCAAGCTCAGGGGAACACTGAAGCTTTCTTT.